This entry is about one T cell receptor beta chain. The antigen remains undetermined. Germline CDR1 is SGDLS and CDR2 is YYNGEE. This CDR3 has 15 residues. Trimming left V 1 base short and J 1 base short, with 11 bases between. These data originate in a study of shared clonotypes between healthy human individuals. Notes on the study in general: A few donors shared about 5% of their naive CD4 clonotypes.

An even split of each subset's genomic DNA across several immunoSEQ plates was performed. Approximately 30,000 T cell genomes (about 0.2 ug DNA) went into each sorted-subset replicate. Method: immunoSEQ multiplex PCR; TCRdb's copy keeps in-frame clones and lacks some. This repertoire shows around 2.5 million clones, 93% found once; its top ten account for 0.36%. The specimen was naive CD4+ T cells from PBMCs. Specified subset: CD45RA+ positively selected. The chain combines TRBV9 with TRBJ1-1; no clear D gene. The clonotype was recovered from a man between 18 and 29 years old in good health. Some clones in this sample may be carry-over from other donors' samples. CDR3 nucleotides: TGTGCCAGCAGCGTAAACGGGCAGACGAACACTGAAGCTTTCTTT. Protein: CASSVNGQTNTEAFF.